This T cell receptor (beta chain) was profiled in a study of Tregs in tolerant kidney transplant recipients. Broader study findings: Activated donor B cell expansion appeared to reveal the most relevant donor-specific TCRbeta repertoire. Biological reproducibility was not directly addressed, but technical replication error appeared minimal.

Trimming took 2 bases from V and 4 from J, leaving 6 bases between them. The CDR3 has 13 amino acids. The germline V gene encodes CDR1 MNHEY and CDR2 SVGAGI. Related graft donors supplied nonmyeloablative bone marrow transplants, and mixed chimerism was transient. CD4+CD25+CD127- Tregs, CD4+CD25- non-Tregs, CD4 and CD8 cells were sorted. About this clone itself: What it binds is not known.

The assay was immunoSEQ multiplex PCR, and TCRdb's table has in-frame clones only and misses some. The sample consists of approximately 50,000 clones, over 80% of them appearing once. The specimen was CD8+ T cells from blood (PBMCs), collected 24 months after the transplant. The clonotype originates from a human patient who received a combined kidney and bone marrow transplant. Some T cells here may be from the graft donor. This chain joins TRBV6-5 and TRBJ2-1; D is uncertain. The DNA for the CDR3 is TGTGCCAGCAGTTACGGTACTTACAATGAGCAGTTCTTC. Amino acid sequence: CASSYGTYNEQFF.